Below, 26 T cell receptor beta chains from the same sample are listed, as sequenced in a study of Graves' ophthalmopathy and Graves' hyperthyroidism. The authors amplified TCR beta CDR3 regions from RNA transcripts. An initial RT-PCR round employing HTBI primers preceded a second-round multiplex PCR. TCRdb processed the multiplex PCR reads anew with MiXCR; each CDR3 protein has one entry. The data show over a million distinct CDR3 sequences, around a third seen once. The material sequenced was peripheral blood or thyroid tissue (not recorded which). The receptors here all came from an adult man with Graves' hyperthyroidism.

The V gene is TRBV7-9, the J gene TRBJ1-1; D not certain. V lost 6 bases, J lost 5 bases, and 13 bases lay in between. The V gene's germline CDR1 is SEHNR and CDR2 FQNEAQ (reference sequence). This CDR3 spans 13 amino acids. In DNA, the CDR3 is TGTGCCAGCAGAGTAGGGCAGATAACTGAAGCTTTCTTT. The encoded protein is CASRVGQITEAFF.

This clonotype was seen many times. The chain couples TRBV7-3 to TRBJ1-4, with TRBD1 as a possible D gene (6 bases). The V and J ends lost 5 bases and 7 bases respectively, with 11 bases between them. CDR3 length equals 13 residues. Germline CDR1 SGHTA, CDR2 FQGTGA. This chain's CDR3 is CASSKGGSEKLFF. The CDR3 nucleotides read TGTGCCAGCAGCAAAGGGGGTTCTGAAAAACTGTTTTTT.

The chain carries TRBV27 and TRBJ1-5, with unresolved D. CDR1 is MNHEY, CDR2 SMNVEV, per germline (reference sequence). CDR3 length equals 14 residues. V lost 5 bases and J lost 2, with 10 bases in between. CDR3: CASSVTRGNQPQHF. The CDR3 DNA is TGTGCCAGCAGTGTTACCCGGGGCAATCAGCCCCAGCATTTT.

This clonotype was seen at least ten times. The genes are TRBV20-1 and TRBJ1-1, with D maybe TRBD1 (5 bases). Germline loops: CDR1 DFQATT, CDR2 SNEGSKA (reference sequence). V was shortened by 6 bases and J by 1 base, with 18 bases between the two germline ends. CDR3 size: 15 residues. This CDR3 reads CSAKIPRAGNTEAFF. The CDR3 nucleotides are TGCAGTGCAAAGATCCCCAGGGCGGGGAACACTGAAGCTTTCTTT.

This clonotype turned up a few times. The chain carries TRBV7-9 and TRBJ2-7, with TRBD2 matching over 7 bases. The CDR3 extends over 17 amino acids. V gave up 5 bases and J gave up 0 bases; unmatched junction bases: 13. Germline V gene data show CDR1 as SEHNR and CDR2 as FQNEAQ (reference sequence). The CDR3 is CASSQGRGSGASYEQYF. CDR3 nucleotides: TGTGCCAGCAGCCAAGGGAGGGGTAGCGGTGCCTCCTACGAGCAGTACTTC.

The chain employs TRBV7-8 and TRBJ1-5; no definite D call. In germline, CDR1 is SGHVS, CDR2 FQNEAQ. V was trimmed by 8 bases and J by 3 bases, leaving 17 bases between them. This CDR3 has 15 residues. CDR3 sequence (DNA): TGTGCCAGCTCACCACGGCGGTATAACAATCAGCCCCAGCATTTT. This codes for CASSPRRYNNQPQHF.

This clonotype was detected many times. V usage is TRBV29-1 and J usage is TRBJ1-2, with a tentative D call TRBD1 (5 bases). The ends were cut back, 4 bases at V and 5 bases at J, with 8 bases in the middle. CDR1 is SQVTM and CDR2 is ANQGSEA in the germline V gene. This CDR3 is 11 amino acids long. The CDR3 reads CSVGQSYGYTF. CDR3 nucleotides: TGCAGCGTTGGACAGTCTTATGGCTACACCTTC.

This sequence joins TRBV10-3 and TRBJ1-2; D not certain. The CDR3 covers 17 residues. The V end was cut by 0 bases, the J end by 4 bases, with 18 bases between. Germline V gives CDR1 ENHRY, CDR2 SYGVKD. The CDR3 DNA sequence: TGTGCCATCAGTGAGTCGAGTTTTCCAGCGTACCCCTATGGCTACACCTTC. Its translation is CAISESSFPAYPYGYTF.

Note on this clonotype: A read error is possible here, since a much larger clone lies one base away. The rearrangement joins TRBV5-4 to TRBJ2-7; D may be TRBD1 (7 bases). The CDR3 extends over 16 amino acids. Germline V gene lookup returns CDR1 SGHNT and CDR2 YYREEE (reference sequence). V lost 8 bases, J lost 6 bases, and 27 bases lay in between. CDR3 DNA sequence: TGTGCCAGTAGTCCTCGCGGGGTAGGGGGCAGTTTCGAGCAGTACTTC. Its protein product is CASSPRGVGGSFEQYF.

CDR3 in DNA: TGTGCCCAGGGTTCGAGGGACTACGAGCAGTACTTC. Translated: CAQGSRDYEQYF. This chain links TRBV6-2 or TRBV6-3 with TRBJ2-7; either TRBD1 or TRBD2 may supply D (5 bases each). V lost 11 bases and J lost 3, with 14 bases in between. The CDR3 spans 12 residues. Germline V gene data show CDR1 as MNHEY and CDR2 as SVGEGT.

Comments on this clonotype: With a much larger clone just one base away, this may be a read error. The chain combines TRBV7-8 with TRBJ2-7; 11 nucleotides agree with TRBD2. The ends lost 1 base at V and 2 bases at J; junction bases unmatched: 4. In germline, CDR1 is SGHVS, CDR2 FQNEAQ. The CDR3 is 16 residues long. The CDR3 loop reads CASSLDFSGGAYEQYF. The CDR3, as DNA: TGTGCCAGCAGCTTAGATTTTAGCGGGGGGGCCTACGAGCAGTACTTC.

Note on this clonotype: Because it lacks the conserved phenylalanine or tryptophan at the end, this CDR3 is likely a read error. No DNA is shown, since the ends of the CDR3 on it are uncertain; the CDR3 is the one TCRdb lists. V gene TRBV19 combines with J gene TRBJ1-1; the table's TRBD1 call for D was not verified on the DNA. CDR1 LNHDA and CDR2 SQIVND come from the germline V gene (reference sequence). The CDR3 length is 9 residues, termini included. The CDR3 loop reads CASQFGDRL.

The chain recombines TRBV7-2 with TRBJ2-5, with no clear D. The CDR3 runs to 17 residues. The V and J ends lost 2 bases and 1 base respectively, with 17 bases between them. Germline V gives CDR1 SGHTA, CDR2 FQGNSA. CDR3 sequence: CASSLRPGIWTQETQYF. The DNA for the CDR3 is TGTGCCAGCAGCTTACGGCCTGGTATTTGGACCCAAGAGACCCAGTACTTC.

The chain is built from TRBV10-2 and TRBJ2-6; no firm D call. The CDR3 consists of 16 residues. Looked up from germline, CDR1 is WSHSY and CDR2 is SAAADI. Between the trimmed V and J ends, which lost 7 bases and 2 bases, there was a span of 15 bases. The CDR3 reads CASNPIMGTGANVLTF. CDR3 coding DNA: TGCGCCAGCAACCCCATAATGGGGACTGGGGCCAACGTCCTGACTTTC.

CDR3 residues: CSVRRGPGGNTF. DNA for the CDR3: TGCAGCGTCCGCAGGGGCCCGGGTGGAAACACCTTC. The chain is built from TRBV29-1 and TRBJ1-2; a possible D gene is TRBD1 (6 bases). V lost 6 bases, J lost 12 bases, and 20 bases lay in between. Per germline, CDR1 SQVTM and CDR2 ANQGSEA. The CDR3 runs to 12 residues. Variable domain in full (rest from reference TRBV29-1 and TRBJ1-2): SAVISQKPSRDICQRGTSLTIQCQVDSQVTMMFWYRQQPGQSLTLIATANQGSEATYESGFVIDKFPISRPNLTFSTLTVSNMSPEDSSIYLCSVRRGPGGNTFGSGTRLTVV.

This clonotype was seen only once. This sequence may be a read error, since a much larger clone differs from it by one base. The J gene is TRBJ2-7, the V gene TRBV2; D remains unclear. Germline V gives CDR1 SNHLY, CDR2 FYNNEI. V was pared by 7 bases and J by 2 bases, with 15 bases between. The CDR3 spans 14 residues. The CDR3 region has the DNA TGTGCCAGCAATATATGCAGAGGTCCCTACGAGCAGTACTTC. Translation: CASNICRGPYEQYF.

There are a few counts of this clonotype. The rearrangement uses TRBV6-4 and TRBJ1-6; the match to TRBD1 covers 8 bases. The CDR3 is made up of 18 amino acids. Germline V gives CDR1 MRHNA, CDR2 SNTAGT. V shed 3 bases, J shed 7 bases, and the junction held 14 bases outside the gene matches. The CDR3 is CASSETGAGLFGNSPLHF. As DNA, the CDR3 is TGTGCCAGCAGTGAGACAGGGGCTGGTTTATTTGGGAATTCACCCCTCCACTTT.

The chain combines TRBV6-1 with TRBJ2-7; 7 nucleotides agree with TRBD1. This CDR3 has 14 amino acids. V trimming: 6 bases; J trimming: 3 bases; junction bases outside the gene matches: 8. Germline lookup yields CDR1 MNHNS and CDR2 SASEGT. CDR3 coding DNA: TGTGCCAGCAGGACAGGGTGGGGCAACTACGAGCAGTACTTC. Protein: CASRTGWGNYEQYF.

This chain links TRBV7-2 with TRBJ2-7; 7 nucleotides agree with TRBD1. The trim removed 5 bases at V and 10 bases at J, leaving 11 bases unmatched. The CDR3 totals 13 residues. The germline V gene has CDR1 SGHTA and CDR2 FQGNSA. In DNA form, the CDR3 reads TGTGCCAGCAGCCAAGGACAGGAAGAGAGACAGTACTTC. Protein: CASSQGQEERQYF.

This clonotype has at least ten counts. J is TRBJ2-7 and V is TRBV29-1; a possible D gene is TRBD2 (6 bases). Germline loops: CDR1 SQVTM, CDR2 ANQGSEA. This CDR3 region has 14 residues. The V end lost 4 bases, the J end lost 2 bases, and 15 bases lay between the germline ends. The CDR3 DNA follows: TGCAGCGTTGCGGGGGAAGGGGCCCCCTACGAGCAGTACTTC. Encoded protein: CSVAGEGAPYEQYF.

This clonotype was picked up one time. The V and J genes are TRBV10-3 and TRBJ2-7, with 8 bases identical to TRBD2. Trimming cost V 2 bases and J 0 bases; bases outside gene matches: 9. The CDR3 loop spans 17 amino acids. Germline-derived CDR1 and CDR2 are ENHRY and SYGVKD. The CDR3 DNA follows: TGTGCCATCAGTGAGGCTTACCGAAGCGGGAGCTCCTACGAGCAGTACTTC. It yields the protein CAISEAYRSGSSYEQYF.

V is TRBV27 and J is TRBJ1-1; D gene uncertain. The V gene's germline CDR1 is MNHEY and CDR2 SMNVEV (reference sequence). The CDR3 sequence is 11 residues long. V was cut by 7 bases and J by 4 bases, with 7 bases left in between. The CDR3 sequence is CASKEGTEAFF. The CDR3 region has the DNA TGTGCCAGCAAGGAGGGCACTGAAGCTTTCTTT.

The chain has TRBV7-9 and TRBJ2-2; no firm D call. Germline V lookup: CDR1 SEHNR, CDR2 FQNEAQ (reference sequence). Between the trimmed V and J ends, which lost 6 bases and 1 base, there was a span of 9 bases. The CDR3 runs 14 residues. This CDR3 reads CASRSDWNTGELFF. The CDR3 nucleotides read TGTGCCAGCAGATCCGACTGGAACACCGGGGAGCTGTTTTTT.

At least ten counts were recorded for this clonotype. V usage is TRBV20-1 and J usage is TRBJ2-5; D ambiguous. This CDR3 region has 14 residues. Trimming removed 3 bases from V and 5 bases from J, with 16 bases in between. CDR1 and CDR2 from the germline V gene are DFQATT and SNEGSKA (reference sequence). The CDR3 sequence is CSARGKRRWETQYF. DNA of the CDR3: TGCAGTGCTAGGGGCAAAAGGCGGTGGGAGACCCAGTACTTC.

CDR3 nucleotide sequence: TGCGCCAGCAGCCAAAACAGGGGGGAATACGAGCAGTACTTC. Its translation: CASSQNRGEYEQYF. V is TRBV4-1 and J is TRBJ2-7, with 8 bases aligning to TRBD1. Germline V CDR1 and CDR2: MGHRA, YSYEKL. V trimming: 2 bases; J trimming: 4 bases; junction bases outside the gene matches: 4. The CDR3 length is 14 residues.

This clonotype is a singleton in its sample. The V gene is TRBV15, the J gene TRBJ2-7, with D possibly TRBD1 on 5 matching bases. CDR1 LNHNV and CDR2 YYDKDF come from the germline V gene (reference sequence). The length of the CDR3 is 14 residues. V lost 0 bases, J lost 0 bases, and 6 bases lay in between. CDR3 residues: CATSREDSSYEQYF. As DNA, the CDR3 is TGTGCCACCAGCAGAGAAGACAGCTCCTACGAGCAGTACTTC.